The clone carrying this T cell receptor beta chain was observed many times. The data derive from a study of blood T cells in healthy people across ages. Isolation recovered at least 7 million PBMCs from every sample. The CDR3 spans 12 residues. The germline V gene has CDR1 MNHEY and CDR2 SMNVEV (reference sequence). A sample-barcoded 5' primer and a J-beta primer mix were used in a second PCR of roughly 7 to 12 cycles. Each CDR3 protein gets one entry after TCRdb re-called the 5' RACE reads with MiXCR. The sample lists 700,000 to 850,000 distinct CDR3 sequences; roughly 53% were seen once. The V call is TRBV27, the J call TRBJ2-4; perhaps D is TRBD1 or TRBD2 (5 bases each). The J call may be faulty, since TRBJ2-7 better matches the DNA end. This clonotype was obtained from an older man in good health. The sample comprised blood. The CDR3 region is CASSLRGDEQYF. CDR3 sequence (DNA): TGTGCCAGCAGTTTAAGGGGAGACGAGCAGTACTTC.